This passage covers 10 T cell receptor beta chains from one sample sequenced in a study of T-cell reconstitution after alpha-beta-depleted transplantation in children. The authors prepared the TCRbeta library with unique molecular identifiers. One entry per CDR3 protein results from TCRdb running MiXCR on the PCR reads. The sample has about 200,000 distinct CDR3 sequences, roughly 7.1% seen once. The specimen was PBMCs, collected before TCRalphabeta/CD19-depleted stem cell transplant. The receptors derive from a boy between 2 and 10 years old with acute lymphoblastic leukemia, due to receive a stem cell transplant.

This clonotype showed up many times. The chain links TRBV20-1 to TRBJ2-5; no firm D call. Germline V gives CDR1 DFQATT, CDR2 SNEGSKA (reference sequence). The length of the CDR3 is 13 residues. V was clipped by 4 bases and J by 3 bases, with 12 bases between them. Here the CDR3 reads CSATQQTKETQYF. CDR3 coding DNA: TGCAGTGCTACCCAGCAAACCAAAGAGACCCAGTACTTC.

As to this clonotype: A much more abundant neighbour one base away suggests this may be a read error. The CDR3 DNA reads TGTGCCAGCAGTGACCCAGGGGGCGCTGGGGAACACATTCAGTACTTC. This codes for CASSDPGGAGEHIQYF. This rearrangement joins TRBV2 to TRBJ2-4; 8 bases align to TRBD1. The germline CDR1 and CDR2 sequences are SNHLY and FYNNEI. The junction had 12 bases not matched to a gene; V was cut back by 3 bases and J by 8 bases. This CDR3 is 16 amino acids long.

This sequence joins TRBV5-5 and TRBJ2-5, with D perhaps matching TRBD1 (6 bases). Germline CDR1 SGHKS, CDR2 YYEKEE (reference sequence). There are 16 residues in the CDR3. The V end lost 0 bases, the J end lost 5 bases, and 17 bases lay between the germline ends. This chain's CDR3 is CASSLAGRGAKETQYF. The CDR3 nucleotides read TGTGCCAGCAGCTTGGCGGGCAGGGGCGCAAAGGAGACCCAGTACTTC.

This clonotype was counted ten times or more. CDR3 coding DNA: TGTGCCAGCAGCCCTCGGACGGCCATGAACACTGAAGCTTTCTTT. This translates into CASSPRTAMNTEAFF. The J gene is TRBJ1-1, the V gene TRBV9; D not certain. The CDR3 loop spans 15 amino acids. V was trimmed by 4 bases and J by 0 bases, leaving 13 bases between them. Germline CDR1 and CDR2: SGDLS and YYNGEE.

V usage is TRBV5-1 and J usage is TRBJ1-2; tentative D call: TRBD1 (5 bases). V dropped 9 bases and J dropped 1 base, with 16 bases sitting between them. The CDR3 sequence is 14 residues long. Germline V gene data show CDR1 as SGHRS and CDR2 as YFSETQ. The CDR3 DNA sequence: TGCGCCACCCAAGTCGCTCAGGGTAACTATGGCTACACCTTC. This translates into CATQVAQGNYGYTF.

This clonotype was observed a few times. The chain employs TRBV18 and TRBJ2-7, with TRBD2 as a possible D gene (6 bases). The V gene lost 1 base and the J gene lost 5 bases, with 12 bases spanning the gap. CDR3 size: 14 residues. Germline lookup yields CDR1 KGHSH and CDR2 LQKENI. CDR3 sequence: CASSPRAGSHEQYF. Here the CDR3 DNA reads TGTGCCAGCTCACCACGGGCGGGGTCCCACGAGCAGTACTTC.

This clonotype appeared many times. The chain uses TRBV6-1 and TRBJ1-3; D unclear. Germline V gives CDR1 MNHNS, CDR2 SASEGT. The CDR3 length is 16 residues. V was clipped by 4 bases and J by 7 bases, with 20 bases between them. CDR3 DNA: TGTGCCAGCAGTGTGCGCCAACGAGGAGGACGGAACACCATATATTTT. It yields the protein CASSVRQRGGRNTIYF.

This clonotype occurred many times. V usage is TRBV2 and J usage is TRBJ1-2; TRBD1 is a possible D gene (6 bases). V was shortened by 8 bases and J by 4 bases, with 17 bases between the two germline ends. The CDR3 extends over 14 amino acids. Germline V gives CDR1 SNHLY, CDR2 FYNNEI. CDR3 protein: CASVRTGNSYGYTF. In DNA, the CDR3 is TGTGCCAGCGTCCGAACAGGGAATTCCTATGGCTACACCTTC.

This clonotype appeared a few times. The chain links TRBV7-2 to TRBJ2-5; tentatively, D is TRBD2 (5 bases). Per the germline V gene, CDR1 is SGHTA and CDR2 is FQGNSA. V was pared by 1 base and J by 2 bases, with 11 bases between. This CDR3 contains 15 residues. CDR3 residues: CASSLELRGQETQYF. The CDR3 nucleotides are TGTGCCAGCAGCTTAGAGTTACGGGGACAAGAGACCCAGTACTTC.

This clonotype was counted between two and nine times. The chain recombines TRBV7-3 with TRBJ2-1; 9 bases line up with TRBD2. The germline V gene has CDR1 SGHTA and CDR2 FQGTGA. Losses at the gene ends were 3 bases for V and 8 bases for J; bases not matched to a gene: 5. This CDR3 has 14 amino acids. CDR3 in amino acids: CASSFRGGVDEQFF. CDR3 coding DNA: TGTGCCAGCAGCTTCCGCGGGGGGGTGGATGAGCAGTTCTTC.